The rows below give T cell receptor beta chains drawn from one sample of a study of cytomegalovirus exposure and HLA in healthy donors. Repertoires were generated with immunoSEQ multiplex PCR, while TCRdb's copy carries only in-frame clones and drops some. The table shows roughly 160,000 clones, with about 85% occurring only once. The specimen sequenced was PBMCs. The receptor set was obtained from a boy younger than 10 in good health and CMV-seronegative. Both conserved end residues are part of each CDR3. A D gene is named only where the DNA matches it firmly. Clone sizes are given selectively: once, few, many, or a class where the clone is expanded.

clone size: -; V gene: TRBV5-6; J gene: TRBJ2-1; D gene: -; CDR3 DNA: TGTGCCAGCAGCTTGTTAGAGGTTGAGCAGTTCTTC; CDR3 protein: CASSLLEVEQFF
clone size: -; V gene: TRBV27; J gene: TRBJ1-6; D gene: -; CDR3 DNA: TGTGCCAGCAGTTTATCAGGGAGCCGTTCACCCCTCCACTTT; CDR3 protein: CASSLSGSRSPLHF
clone size: -; V gene: TRBV4-1; J gene: TRBJ2-5; D gene: TRBD2; CDR3 DNA: TGCGCCAGCAGCCAGACACCGGGACTAGCGGGAGGAGAGACCCAGTACTTC; CDR3 protein: CASSQTPGLAGGETQYF
clone size: once; V gene: TRBV2; J gene: TRBJ1-4; D gene: TRBD1; CDR3 DNA: TGTGCCAGTCACAGGGGGGATGATGAAAAACTGTTTTTT; CDR3 protein: CASHRGDDEKLFF
clone size: -; V gene: TRBV7-2; J gene: TRBJ1-1; D gene: -; CDR3 DNA: TGTGCCAGCAGCTCTCGACAGAATGAAGCTTTCTTT; CDR3 protein: CASSSRQNEAFF
clone size: -; V gene: TRBV7-9; J gene: TRBJ2-2; D gene: -; CDR3 DNA: TGTGCCAGCAGCTCCTACAGCGGGAACACCGGGGAGCTGTTTTTT; CDR3 protein: CASSSYSGNTGELFF
clone size: -; V gene: TRBV28; J gene: TRBJ2-7; D gene: -; CDR3 DNA: TGTGCCAGCAGTTCTGTCCGGGGTCAGGGGTTCGGCGAGCAGTACTTC; CDR3 protein: CASSSVRGQGFGEQYF
clone size: once; V gene: TRBV9; J gene: TRBJ2-2; D gene: TRBD1; CDR3 DNA: TGTGCCAGCAGCGTAGTTGGGACAGGGGCGCGGGAGCTGTTTTTT; CDR3 protein: CASSVVGTGARELFF
clone size: -; V gene: TRBV4-1; J gene: TRBJ2-1; D gene: TRBD1; CDR3 DNA: TGCGCCAGCAGCCACCGGACAGGGTCCTTCTACAATGAGCAGTTCTTC; CDR3 protein: CASSHRTGSFYNEQFF
clone size: -; V gene: TRBV7-9; J gene: TRBJ2-7; D gene: -; CDR3 DNA: TGTTCCAGCAGCTCCAAACCTACCGGTTCGCAGTACTTC; CDR3 protein: CSSSSKPTGSQYF
clone size: -; V gene: TRBV7-7; J gene: TRBJ1-4; D gene: -; CDR3 DNA: TGTGCTAGCAGCCCTGGGGGGTTCGAAAAACTGTTTTTT; CDR3 protein: CASSPGGFEKLFF
clone size: -; V gene: TRBV10-1; J gene: TRBJ2-7; D gene: -; CDR3 DNA: TGCGCCAGCAGTGGCGAGCGGGACGAGCAGTACTTC; CDR3 protein: CASSGERDEQYF
clone size: -; V gene: TRBV18; J gene: TRBJ2-7; D gene: -; CDR3 DNA: TGTGCCAGCTCACCACCAAATCTAGGCCAAAGCTCCTACGAGCAGTACTTC; CDR3 protein: CASSPPNLGQSSYEQYF
clone size: -; V gene: TRBV27; J gene: TRBJ2-1; D gene: TRBD2; CDR3 DNA: TGTGCCAGCAGTTCGTTACTAGCGGGGGGTTACAATGAGCAGTTCTTC; CDR3 protein: CASSSLLAGGYNEQFF
clone size: -; V gene: TRBV29-1; J gene: TRBJ2-3; D gene: TRBD2; CDR3 DNA: TGCAGCGTTGGTTCCGGGCGGGAGGGGAGCACAGATACGCAGTATTTT; CDR3 protein: CSVGSGREGSTDTQYF
clone size: -; V gene: TRBV28; J gene: TRBJ1-3; D gene: TRBD1; CDR3 DNA: TGTGCCAGCAGTCCTGGACAGGGCTTTTTACGAAACACCATATATTTT; CDR3 protein: CASSPGQGFLRNTIYF
clone size: -; V gene: TRBV29-1; J gene: TRBJ1-3; D gene: TRBD1; CDR3 DNA: TGCAGCGCCCAGGGGACAGTCGGAAACACCATATATTTT; CDR3 protein: CSAQGTVGNTIYF
clone size: -; V gene: TRBV11-2; J gene: TRBJ2-7; D gene: TRBD2; CDR3 DNA: TGTGCCAGCAGCTTAGAAGCGGGGGACTCCTACGAGCAGTACTTC; CDR3 protein: CASSLEAGDSYEQYF
clone size: -; V gene: TRBV6-1; J gene: TRBJ1-2; D gene: TRBD1; CDR3 DNA: TGTGCCAGCAGTGAACAGGGGGCGGGCTACACCTTC; CDR3 protein: CASSEQGAGYTF
clone size: -; V gene: TRBV7-6; J gene: TRBJ1-1; D gene: -; CDR3 DNA: TGTGCCAGCAGCTTAGAGGCAGGGGATGGCTCTGAAGCTTTCTTT; CDR3 protein: CASSLEAGDGSEAFF
clone size: -; V gene: TRBV4-1; J gene: TRBJ2-1; D gene: -; CDR3 DNA: TGCGCCAGCAGCCAAGAGAGGGGGAGCGTCTACAATGAGCAGTTCTTC; CDR3 protein: CASSQERGSVYNEQFF
clone size: -; V gene: TRBV6-1; J gene: TRBJ2-3; D gene: TRBD2; CDR3 DNA: TGTGCCAGCAGAAAAAGCGGGAGTGGAGATACGCAGTATTTT; CDR3 protein: CASRKSGSGDTQYF
clone size: -; V gene: TRBV27; J gene: TRBJ2-5; D gene: -; CDR3 DNA: TGTGCCAGTCCCACACCGGAGACCCAGTACTTC; CDR3 protein: CASPTPETQYF
clone size: -; V gene: TRBV28; J gene: TRBJ1-2; D gene: TRBD1; CDR3 DNA: TGTGCCAGCACCCGACGACAGGGAATGAGCTATGGCTACACCTTC; CDR3 protein: CASTRRQGMSYGYTF
clone size: -; V gene: TRBV6-1; J gene: TRBJ1-6; D gene: -; CDR3 DNA: TGTGCCAGCAGTGAAGGGTGGAGGGAATCACCCCTCCACTTT; CDR3 protein: CASSEGWRESPLHF
clone size: -; V gene: TRBV10-2; J gene: TRBJ1-4; D gene: -; CDR3 DNA: TGCGCCAGCAGGGAGGACAGACCTAATGAAAAACTGTTTTTT; CDR3 protein: CASREDRPNEKLFF
clone size: -; V gene: TRBV5-6; J gene: TRBJ1-2; D gene: -; CDR3 DNA: TGTGCCAGCAGCTTGGACCAGGGGTCCTATGGCTACACCTTC; CDR3 protein: CASSLDQGSYGYTF
clone size: -; V gene: TRBV27; J gene: TRBJ2-3; D gene: TRBD1; CDR3 DNA: TGTGCCAGCAGTTTAGGAAGGGACAGTTTCACAGATACGCAGTATTTT; CDR3 protein: CASSLGRDSFTDTQYF
clone size: -; V gene: TRBV5-6; J gene: TRBJ2-7; D gene: -; CDR3 DNA: TGTGCCAGCAGCGTCTTCAGGAGGGGGCTCGAGCAGTACTTC; CDR3 protein: CASSVFRRGLEQYF
clone size: once; V gene: TRBV7-2; J gene: TRBJ1-5; D gene: TRBD1; CDR3 DNA: TGTGCCAGCAGCCTAGGACAGGGGTCTTATCAGCCCCAGCATTTT; CDR3 protein: CASSLGQGSYQPQHF
clone size: -; V gene: TRBV9; J gene: TRBJ1-2; D gene: TRBD1; CDR3 DNA: TGTGCCAGCAGCGTAGCTAGAACAGGGGGTACCTATGGCTACACCTTC; CDR3 protein: CASSVARTGGTYGYTF
clone size: -; V gene: TRBV28; J gene: TRBJ1-1; D gene: -; CDR3 DNA: TGTGCCAGCCTTTCCGGGACACGAGTCGGAGGTACTGAAGCTTTCTTT; CDR3 protein: CASLSGTRVGGTEAFF
clone size: -; V gene: TRBV19; J gene: TRBJ2-2; D gene: -; CDR3 DNA: TGTGCCAGTAGTATACTGGCGGGATCGAACACCGGGGAGCTGTTTTTT; CDR3 protein: CASSILAGSNTGELFF
clone size: -; V gene: TRBV2; J gene: TRBJ1-4; D gene: TRBD1; CDR3 DNA: TGTGCCAGCAGCGGGACAGGGGTAATGAAAAACTACGCGACTAGCTCCCTGTTTTTT; CDR3 protein: CASSGTGVMKNYATSSLFF
clone size: -; V gene: TRBV10-3; J gene: TRBJ2-2; D gene: -; CDR3 DNA: TGTGCCATTTACAGGGCGAACACCGGGGAGCTGTTTTTT; CDR3 protein: CAIYRANTGELFF
clone size: few; V gene: TRBV9; J gene: TRBJ2-1; D gene: -; CDR3 DNA: TGTGCCAGCAGCGCAGGGACTGCCAGCTCCTACAATGAGCAGTTCTTC; CDR3 protein: CASSAGTASSYNEQFF
clone size: -; V gene: TRBV7-3; J gene: TRBJ2-1; D gene: TRBD2; CDR3 DNA: TGTGCCAGCAGCTTAACGTTAGCGGGGGGGGAGAATGAGCAGTTCTTC; CDR3 protein: CASSLTLAGGENEQFF
clone size: -; V gene: TRBV5-1; J gene: TRBJ1-2; D gene: -; CDR3 DNA: TGCGCCAGCAGGTCCAACAGATCCTTAGCTAACTATGGCTACACCTTC; CDR3 protein: CASRSNRSLANYGYTF
clone size: -; V gene: TRBV5-6; J gene: TRBJ1-5; D gene: -; CDR3 DNA: TGTGCCAGCAGCTCATGGGGGGTTGGCAATCAGCCCCAGCATTTT; CDR3 protein: CASSSWGVGNQPQHF
clone size: -; V gene: TRBV11-3; J gene: TRBJ1-3; D gene: -; CDR3 DNA: TGTGCCAGCAGCTTACCTGAGGGGGAGGGCTCTGGAAACACCATATATTTT; CDR3 protein: CASSLPEGEGSGNTIYF
clone size: -; V gene: TRBV6-1; J gene: TRBJ2-2; D gene: -; CDR3 DNA: TGTGCCAGCAGTGAGGGGGCTGACACCGGGGAGCTGTTTTTT; CDR3 protein: CASSEGADTGELFF
clone size: -; V gene: TRBV6-1; J gene: TRBJ2-7; D gene: -; CDR3 DNA: TGTGCCAGCAGTGAAAATCCCACAGGGATAGGTTTCTACGAGCAGTACTTC; CDR3 protein: CASSENPTGIGFYEQYF
clone size: -; V gene: TRBV6-1; J gene: TRBJ1-1; D gene: -; CDR3 DNA: TGTGCCAGCAGTGTGGCAGGGGAGAACACTGAAGCTTTCTTT; CDR3 protein: CASSVAGENTEAFF
clone size: -; V gene: TRBV6-5; J gene: TRBJ2-3; D gene: TRBD2; CDR3 DNA: TGTGCCAGCAAGCTAGCGGGAGGGGCAGATACGCAGTATTTT; CDR3 protein: CASKLAGGADTQYF
clone size: once; V gene: TRBV7-9; J gene: TRBJ1-1; D gene: -; CDR3 DNA: TGTGCCAGCAGCTTTGCAGGAGGCTCTAGTGAAGCTTTCTTT; CDR3 protein: CASSFAGGSSEAFF
clone size: -; V gene: TRBV19; J gene: TRBJ1-2; D gene: -; CDR3 DNA: TGTGCCAGTAGTATCGATCGGGGGACCTATGGCTACACCTTC; CDR3 protein: CASSIDRGTYGYTF
clone size: -; V gene: TRBV5-1; J gene: TRBJ1-4; D gene: -; CDR3 DNA: TGCGCCAGCAGCTTCTCCCGTGGGGGCAGGGAAAAACTGTTTTTT; CDR3 protein: CASSFSRGGREKLFF
clone size: -; V gene: TRBV11-2; J gene: TRBJ2-1; D gene: TRBD1; CDR3 DNA: TGTGCCAGCACTATCGGGACAGGGCTTCCTGAGCAGTTCTTC; CDR3 protein: CASTIGTGLPEQFF